This TCR beta chain originates from a study of blood T cell repertoires in COVID-19. In the original analysis: Counts of nucleated cells, estimated from reference gene primer amplification, were obtained. Using immunoSEQ multiplex PCR, the repertoire was profiled, and TCRdb retains in-frame clones only, with some absent. From that table come the V and J calls and clone size; the DNA was used to work out D and trimming. The sample yields some 300,000 clones, around 90% seen once. This clonotype was obtained from a woman in her twenties or thirties who had recovered from COVID-19. Sample: PBMCs or T cells enriched from blood (not recorded which).

The CDR3 sequence is CASSYTGQTNSPLHF. For the CDR3, the DNA is TGTGCCAGCAGTTACACCGGACAGACTAATTCACCCCTCCACTTT. The chain joins TRBV6-2 or TRBV6-3 to TRBJ1-6, with D possibly being TRBD1 (6 bases). The CDR3 covers 15 residues. Germline V gives CDR1 MNHEY, CDR2 SVGEGT. Trimming took 2 bases from V and 6 from J, leaving 11 bases between them.